This T cell receptor (beta chain) was sequenced for a study of blood T cell repertoires in COVID-19. In the study overall: Acute and convalescent COVID-19 specimens originated in the United States, Italy and Spain.

The CDR3 runs to 18 residues. Here immunoSEQ multiplex PCR was the method, and the copy in TCRdb shows in-frame clones only, minus some. The repertoire holds 150,000 or so clones, with about nine tenths as singletons. This sequence originates from a man younger than 40 with COVID-19, enrolled during active disease. Specimen: peripheral blood. The genes are TRBV21-1 and TRBJ2-7; the table's TRBD2 call for D was not verified on the DNA. TRBV21-1 is shown as a pseudogene. CDR3 amino acids: CASSKGSGKRVISYEQYF. The CDR3 nucleotides are TGTGCCAGCAGCAAAGGTTCGGGGAAGCGGGTCATCTCCTACGAGCAGTACTTC.